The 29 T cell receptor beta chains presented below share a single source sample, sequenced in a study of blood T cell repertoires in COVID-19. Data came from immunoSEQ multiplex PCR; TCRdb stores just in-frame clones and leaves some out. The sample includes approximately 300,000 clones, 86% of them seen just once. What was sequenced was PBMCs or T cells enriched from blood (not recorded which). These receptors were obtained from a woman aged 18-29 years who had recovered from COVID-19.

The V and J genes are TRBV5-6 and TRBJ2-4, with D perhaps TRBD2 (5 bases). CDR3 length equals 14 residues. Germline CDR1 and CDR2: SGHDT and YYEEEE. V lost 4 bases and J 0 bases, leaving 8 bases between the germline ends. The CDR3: CASSPGLAKNIQYF. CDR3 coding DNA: TGTGCCAGCAGCCCTGGACTAGCCAAAAACATTCAGTACTTC.

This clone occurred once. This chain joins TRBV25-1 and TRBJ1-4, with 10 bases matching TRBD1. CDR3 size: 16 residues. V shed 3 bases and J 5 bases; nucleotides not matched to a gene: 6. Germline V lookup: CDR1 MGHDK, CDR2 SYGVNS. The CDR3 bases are TGTGCCAGCAGTGACAGTCCGGGACAGGGGAATGAAAAACTGTTTTTT. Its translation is CASSDSPGQGNEKLFF.

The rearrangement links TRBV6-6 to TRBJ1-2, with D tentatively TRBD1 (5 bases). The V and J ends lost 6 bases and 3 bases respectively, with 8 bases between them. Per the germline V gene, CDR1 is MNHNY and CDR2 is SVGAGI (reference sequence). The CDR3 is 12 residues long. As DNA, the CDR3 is TGTGCCAGCAGCCAGGGATACTATGGCTACACCTTC. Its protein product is CASSQGYYGYTF.

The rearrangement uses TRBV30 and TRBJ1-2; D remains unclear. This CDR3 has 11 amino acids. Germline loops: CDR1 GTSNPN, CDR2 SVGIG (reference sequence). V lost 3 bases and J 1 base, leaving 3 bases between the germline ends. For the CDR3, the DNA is TGTGCCTGGAGCCTTAACTATGGCTACACCTTC. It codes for CAWSLNYGYTF. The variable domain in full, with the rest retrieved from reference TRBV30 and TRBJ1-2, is SQTIHQWPATLVQPVGSPLSLECTVEGTSNPNLYWYRQAAGRGLQLLFYSVGIGQISSEVPQNLSASRPQDRQFILSSKKLLLSDSGFYLCAWSLNYGYTFGSGTRLTVV.

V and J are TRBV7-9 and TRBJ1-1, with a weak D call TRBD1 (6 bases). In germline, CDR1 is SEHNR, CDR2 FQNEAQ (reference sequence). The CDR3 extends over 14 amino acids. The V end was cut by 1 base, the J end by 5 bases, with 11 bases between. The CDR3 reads CASSLEGVGTEAFF. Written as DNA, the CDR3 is TGTGCCAGCAGCTTAGAGGGGGTAGGAACTGAAGCTTTCTTT.

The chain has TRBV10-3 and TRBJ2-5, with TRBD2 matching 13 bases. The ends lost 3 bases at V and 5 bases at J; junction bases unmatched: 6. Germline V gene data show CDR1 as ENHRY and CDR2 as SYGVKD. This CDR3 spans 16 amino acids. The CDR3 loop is CAISDEGLAGIETQYF. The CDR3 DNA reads TGTGCCATCAGTGACGAGGGACTAGCGGGGATCGAGACCCAGTACTTC.

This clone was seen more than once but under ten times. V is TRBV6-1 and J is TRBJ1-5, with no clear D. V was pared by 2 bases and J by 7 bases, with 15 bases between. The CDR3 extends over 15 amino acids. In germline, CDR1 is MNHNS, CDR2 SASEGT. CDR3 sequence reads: CASSELAGLGQPQHF. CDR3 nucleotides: TGTGCCAGCAGTGAACTCGCGGGTCTGGGACAGCCCCAGCATTTT.

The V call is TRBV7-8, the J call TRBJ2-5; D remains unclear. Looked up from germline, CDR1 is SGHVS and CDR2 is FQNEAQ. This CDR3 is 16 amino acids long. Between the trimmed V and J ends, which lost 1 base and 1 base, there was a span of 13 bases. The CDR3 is CASSLVALGGQETQYF. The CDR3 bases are TGTGCCAGCAGCTTAGTTGCCCTCGGCGGCCAAGAGACCCAGTACTTC. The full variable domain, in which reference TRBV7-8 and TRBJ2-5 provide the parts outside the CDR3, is GAGVSQSPRYKVAKRGQDVALRCDPISGHVSLFWYQQALGQGPEFLTYFQNEAQLDKSGLPSDRFFAERPEGSVSTLKIQRTQQEDSAVYLCASSLVALGGQETQYFGPGTRLLVL.

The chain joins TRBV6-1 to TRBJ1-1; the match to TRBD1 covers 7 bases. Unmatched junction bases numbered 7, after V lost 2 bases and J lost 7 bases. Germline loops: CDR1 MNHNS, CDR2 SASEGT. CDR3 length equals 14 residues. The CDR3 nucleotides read TGTGCCAGCAGTGAAAGGGACAGAATAAGTGAAGCTTTCTTT. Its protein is CASSERDRISEAFF.

This CDR3 reads CASSWGRPSDSLLGGYTF. The CDR3 nucleotides read TGTGCCAGCAGCTGGGGGCGGCCGTCGGACTCTTTACTCGGCGGCTACACCTTC. The chain links TRBV7-2 to TRBJ1-2, with D possibly matching TRBD1 (6 bases). Trimming took off 4 bases at V and 8 bases at J, with 29 bases between the two ends. Per the germline V gene, CDR1 is SGHTA and CDR2 is FQGNSA. The CDR3 contains 18 residues.

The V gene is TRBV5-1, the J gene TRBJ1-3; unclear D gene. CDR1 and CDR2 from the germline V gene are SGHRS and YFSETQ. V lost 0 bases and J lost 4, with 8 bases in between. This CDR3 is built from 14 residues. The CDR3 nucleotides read TGCGCCAGCAGCTTGGGATTCGGGGGAAACACCATATATTTT. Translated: CASSLGFGGNTIYF.

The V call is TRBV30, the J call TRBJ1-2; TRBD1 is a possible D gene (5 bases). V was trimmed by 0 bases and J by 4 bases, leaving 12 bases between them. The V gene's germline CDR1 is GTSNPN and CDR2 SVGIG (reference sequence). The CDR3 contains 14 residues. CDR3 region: CAWSVSTRGYGYTF. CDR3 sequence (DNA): TGTGCCTGGAGTGTATCTACAAGGGGCTATGGCTACACCTTC.

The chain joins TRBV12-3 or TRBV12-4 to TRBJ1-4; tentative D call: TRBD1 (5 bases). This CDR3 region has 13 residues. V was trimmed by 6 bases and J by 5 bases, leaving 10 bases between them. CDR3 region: CASRKQDNEKLFF. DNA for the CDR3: TGTGCCAGCAGGAAACAGGACAATGAAAAACTGTTTTTT.

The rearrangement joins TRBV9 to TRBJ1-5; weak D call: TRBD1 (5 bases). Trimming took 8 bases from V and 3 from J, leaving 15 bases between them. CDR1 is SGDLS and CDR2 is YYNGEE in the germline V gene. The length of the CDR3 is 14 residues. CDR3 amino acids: CASNRGELNQPQHF. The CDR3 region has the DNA TGTGCCAGTAATCGGGGGGAGCTCAATCAGCCCCAGCATTTT.

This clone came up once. CDR3: CASSQNRGLYNEQFF. CDR3 DNA: TGTGCCAGCAGCCAAAACAGGGGCCTATACAATGAGCAGTTCTTC. The gene calls are TRBV3-1 (or the pseudogene TRBV3-2) and TRBJ2-1, with 7 bases matching TRBD1. The CDR3 consists of 15 residues. Per germline, CDR1 LGHDT and CDR2 YNNKEL (reference sequence). Losses at the gene ends were 2 bases for V and 4 bases for J; bases not matched to a gene: 5.

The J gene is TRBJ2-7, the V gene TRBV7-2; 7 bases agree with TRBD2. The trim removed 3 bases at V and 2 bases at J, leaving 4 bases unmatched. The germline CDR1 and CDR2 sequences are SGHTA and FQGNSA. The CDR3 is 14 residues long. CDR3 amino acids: CASSFSAGAYEQYF. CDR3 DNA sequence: TGTGCCAGCAGCTTTTCTGCGGGAGCCTACGAGCAGTACTTC.

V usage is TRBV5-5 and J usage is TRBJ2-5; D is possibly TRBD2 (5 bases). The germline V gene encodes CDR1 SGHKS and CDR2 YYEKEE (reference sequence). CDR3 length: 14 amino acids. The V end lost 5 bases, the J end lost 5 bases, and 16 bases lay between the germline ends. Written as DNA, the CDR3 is TGTGCCAGCAGTCATCGGACCGGGGAGGAGACCCAGTACTTC. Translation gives CASSHRTGEETQYF.

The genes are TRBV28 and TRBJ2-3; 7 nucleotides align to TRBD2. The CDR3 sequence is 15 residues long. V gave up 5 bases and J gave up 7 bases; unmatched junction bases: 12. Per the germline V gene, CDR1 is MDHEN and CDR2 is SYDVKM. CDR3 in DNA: TGTGCCAGCAGTAAGGCCGGGACTACCAAAAATACGCAGTATTTT. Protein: CASSKAGTTKNTQYF.

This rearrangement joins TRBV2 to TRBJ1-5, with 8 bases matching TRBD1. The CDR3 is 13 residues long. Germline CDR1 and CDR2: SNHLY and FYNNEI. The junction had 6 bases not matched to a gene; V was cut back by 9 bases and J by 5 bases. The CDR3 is CASGQGWDQPQHF. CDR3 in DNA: TGTGCCAGTGGACAGGGTTGGGATCAGCCCCAGCATTTT.

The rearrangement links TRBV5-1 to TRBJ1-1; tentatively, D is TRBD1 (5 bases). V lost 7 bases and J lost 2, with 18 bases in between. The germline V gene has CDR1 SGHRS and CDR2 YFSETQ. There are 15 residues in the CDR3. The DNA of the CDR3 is TGCGCCAGCTGCCCAACCGTGGGGGGTAACACTGAAGCTTTCTTT. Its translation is CASCPTVGGNTEAFF.

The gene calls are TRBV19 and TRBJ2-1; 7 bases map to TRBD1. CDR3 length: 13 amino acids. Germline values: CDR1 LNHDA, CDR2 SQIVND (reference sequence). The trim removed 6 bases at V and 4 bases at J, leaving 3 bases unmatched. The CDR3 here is CASRGQLYNEQFF. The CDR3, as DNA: TGTGCCAGTAGGGGACAGTTGTACAATGAGCAGTTCTTC.

Here the CDR3 reads CASSQEKGQFNEQFF. CDR3 DNA: TGTGCCAGCAGCCAAGAGAAGGGACAGTTCAATGAGCAGTTCTTC. The chain combines TRBV3-1 (or the pseudogene TRBV3-2) with TRBJ2-1, with 7 bases fitting TRBD1. The CDR3 loop spans 15 amino acids. CDR1 and CDR2 (germline): LGHDT, YNNKEL (reference sequence). Trimming at V came to 0 bases and at J to 6 bases, leaving 5 bases not matched to a gene.

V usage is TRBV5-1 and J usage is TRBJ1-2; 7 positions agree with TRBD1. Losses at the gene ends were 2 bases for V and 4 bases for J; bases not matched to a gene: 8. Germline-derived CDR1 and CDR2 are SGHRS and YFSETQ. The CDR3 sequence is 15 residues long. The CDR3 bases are TGCGCCAGCAGCTTATCAGGGGGACCATTCTATGGCTACACCTTC. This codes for CASSLSGGPFYGYTF.

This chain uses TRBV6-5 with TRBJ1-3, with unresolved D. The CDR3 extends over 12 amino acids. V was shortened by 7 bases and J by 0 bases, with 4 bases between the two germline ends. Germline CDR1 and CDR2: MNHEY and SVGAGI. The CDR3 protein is CASTNSGNTIYF. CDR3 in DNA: TGTGCCAGCACAAACTCTGGAAACACCATATATTTT.

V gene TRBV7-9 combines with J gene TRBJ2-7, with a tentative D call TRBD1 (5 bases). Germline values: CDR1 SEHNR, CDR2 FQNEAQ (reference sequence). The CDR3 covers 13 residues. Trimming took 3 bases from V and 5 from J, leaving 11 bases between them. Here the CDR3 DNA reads TGTGCCAGCAGCTTCCAGGGTTTGCACGAGCAGTACTTC. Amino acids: CASSFQGLHEQYF.

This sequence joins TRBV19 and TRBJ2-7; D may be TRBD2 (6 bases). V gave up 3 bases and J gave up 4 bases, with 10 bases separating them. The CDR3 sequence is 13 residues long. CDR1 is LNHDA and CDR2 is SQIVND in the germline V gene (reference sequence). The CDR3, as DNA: TGTGCCAGTAGTATCAGGGAGGAATACGAGCAGTACTTC. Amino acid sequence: CASSIREEYEQYF. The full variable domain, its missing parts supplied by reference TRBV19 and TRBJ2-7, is DGGITQSPKYLFRKEGQNVTLSCEQNLNHDAMYWYRQDPGQGLRLIYYSQIVNDFQKGDIAEGYSVSREKKESFPLTVTSAQKNPTAFYLCASSIREEYEQYFGPGTRLTVT.

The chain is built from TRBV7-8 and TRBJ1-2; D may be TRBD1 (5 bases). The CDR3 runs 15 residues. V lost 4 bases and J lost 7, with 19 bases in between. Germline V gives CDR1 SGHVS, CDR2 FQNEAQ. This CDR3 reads CASSSLTGRDRGYTF. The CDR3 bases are TGTGCCAGCAGCTCCCTCACCGGGAGGGACCGTGGCTACACCTTC.

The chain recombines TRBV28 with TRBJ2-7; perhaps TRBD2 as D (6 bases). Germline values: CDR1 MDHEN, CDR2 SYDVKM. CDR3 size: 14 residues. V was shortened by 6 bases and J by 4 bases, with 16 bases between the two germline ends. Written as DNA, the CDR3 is TGTGCCAGCAGGTTGGAGGGCGGCTTATACGAGCAGTACTTC. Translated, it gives CASRLEGGLYEQYF.

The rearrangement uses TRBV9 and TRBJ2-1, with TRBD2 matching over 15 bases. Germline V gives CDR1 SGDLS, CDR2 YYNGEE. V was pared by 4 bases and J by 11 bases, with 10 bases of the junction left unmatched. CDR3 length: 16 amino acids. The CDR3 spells CASSTPRTSGGVQQFF. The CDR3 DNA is TGTGCCAGCAGCACACCTCGGACTAGCGGGGGGGTCCAGCAGTTCTTC.